These T cell receptor beta chains were read from a single sample in a study of T cell responses to AZD1222 COVID-19 vaccine. Repertoires were generated with immunoSEQ multiplex PCR, while TCRdb's copy carries only in-frame clones and drops some. The sample has 110,000 or so clones, approximately 89% seen once. The starting material was peripheral blood, obtained on day 0 of MenACWY control vaccination. These receptors originate from an adult in good health. Each CDR3 is given with its conserved first and last residue. Each record gives: J gene, V gene, clone size, CDR3 protein. Size values are once, few and many counts, or a class for expanded clones, and some rows have none.

j_gene: TRBJ1-3
v_gene: TRBV9
abundance: NA
CDR3aa: CASSVVQGLAGNTIYF

j_gene: TRBJ1-1
v_gene: TRBV5-1
abundance: NA
CDR3aa: CASSGAGPNTEAFF

j_gene: TRBJ1-2
v_gene: TRBV7-2
abundance: NA
CDR3aa: CASSLAYGGNYGYTF

j_gene: TRBJ1-4
v_gene: TRBV6-6
abundance: NA
CDR3aa: CASSQQGINEKLFF

j_gene: TRBJ1-1
v_gene: TRBV7-3
abundance: NA
CDR3aa: CASSLTGDTEAFF

j_gene: TRBJ2-3
v_gene: TRBV18
abundance: NA
CDR3aa: CASSPAGGTDTQYF

j_gene: TRBJ2-5
v_gene: TRBV19
abundance: NA
CDR3aa: CASSPTGTQETQYF

j_gene: TRBJ1-3
v_gene: TRBV19
abundance: NA
CDR3aa: CASIPGTSSGNTIYF

j_gene: TRBJ1-1
v_gene: TRBV5-1
abundance: NA
CDR3aa: CASSLEGRGMNTEAFF

j_gene: TRBJ1-5
v_gene: TRBV7-6
abundance: NA
CDR3aa: CASSSRQGGNQPQHF

j_gene: TRBJ2-1
v_gene: TRBV15
abundance: NA
CDR3aa: CATSRFRDSYNEQFF

j_gene: TRBJ2-1
v_gene: TRBV7-9
abundance: NA
CDR3aa: CASSLRTRSSYNEQFF

j_gene: TRBJ2-3
v_gene: TRBV5-1
abundance: few
CDR3aa: CASSGGQGSDTQYF

j_gene: TRBJ2-2
v_gene: TRBV18
abundance: NA
CDR3aa: CASSPETNTGELFF

j_gene: TRBJ1-1
v_gene: TRBV5-8
abundance: NA
CDR3aa: CASSLRGNTEAFF

j_gene: TRBJ1-4
v_gene: TRBV5-1
abundance: NA
CDR3aa: CASSPGTLGEKLFF

j_gene: TRBJ1-2
v_gene: TRBV10-1
abundance: NA
CDR3aa: CASGGGQGRIWGYTF

j_gene: TRBJ1-2
v_gene: TRBV7-2
abundance: NA
CDR3aa: CASSLTSGTPTHGYTF

j_gene: TRBJ1-1
v_gene: TRBV29-1
abundance: NA
CDR3aa: CSVVRNTEAFF

j_gene: TRBJ2-7
v_gene: TRBV30
abundance: NA
CDR3aa: CASPGLYEQYF

j_gene: TRBJ1-2
v_gene: TRBV6-2/TRBV6-3
abundance: once
CDR3aa: CASSYGTPNGYTF

j_gene: TRBJ1-4
v_gene: TRBV7-2
abundance: NA
CDR3aa: CASSVGDRGREKLFF

j_gene: TRBJ1-5
v_gene: TRBV6-5
abundance: NA
CDR3aa: CASSYDGNQPQHF

j_gene: TRBJ2-2
v_gene: TRBV6-5
abundance: NA
CDR3aa: CASSSWDLGELFF

j_gene: TRBJ1-3
v_gene: TRBV21-1
abundance: NA
CDR3aa: CASSRGTRSLRSTIYF

j_gene: TRBJ1-1
v_gene: TRBV19
abundance: NA
CDR3aa: CASRVGQGHTEAFF

j_gene: TRBJ1-1
v_gene: TRBV4-3
abundance: NA
CDR3aa: CASSQDWGGNTEAFF

j_gene: TRBJ1-5
v_gene: TRBV19
abundance: few
CDR3aa: CASSMGTGGSGNQPQHF

j_gene: TRBJ1-6
v_gene: TRBV11-2
abundance: NA
CDR3aa: CASSLMGQGGHF

j_gene: TRBJ2-3
v_gene: TRBV9
abundance: few
CDR3aa: CASSVAGGPVDTQYF

j_gene: TRBJ1-1
v_gene: TRBV19
abundance: NA
CDR3aa: CASSMGGITEAFF

j_gene: TRBJ1-6
v_gene: TRBV6-5
abundance: NA
CDR3aa: CASTPGQGANSPLHF

j_gene: TRBJ1-2
v_gene: TRBV4-1
abundance: NA
CDR3aa: CASSRSDRGPGGYTF

j_gene: TRBJ2-1
v_gene: TRBV10-1
abundance: NA
CDR3aa: CASSELKTSEYNEQFF

j_gene: TRBJ1-1
v_gene: TRBV2
abundance: NA
CDR3aa: CASKRTDFEAFF

j_gene: TRBJ2-3
v_gene: TRBV30
abundance: NA
CDR3aa: CAWSSGGARDTQYF

j_gene: TRBJ1-1
v_gene: TRBV9
abundance: NA
CDR3aa: CASSQKREDTEAFF

j_gene: TRBJ1-1
v_gene: TRBV25-1
abundance: once
CDR3aa: CASEGGSGKGNTEAFF

j_gene: TRBJ1-6
v_gene: TRBV21-1
abundance: NA
CDR3aa: CASRRINSPLHF

j_gene: TRBJ2-3
v_gene: TRBV7-2
abundance: few
CDR3aa: CASSRTGTTDTQYF

j_gene: TRBJ1-2
v_gene: TRBV7-2
abundance: once
CDR3aa: CASSLGGQSNYGYTF

j_gene: TRBJ1-5
v_gene: TRBV6-2/TRBV6-3
abundance: NA
CDR3aa: CASSHLGEPQHF

j_gene: TRBJ1-2
v_gene: TRBV7-2
abundance: NA
CDR3aa: CASIVDRGSGGYTF

j_gene: TRBJ1-5
v_gene: TRBV24-1
abundance: NA
CDR3aa: CATSEYDRFSNQPQHF

j_gene: TRBJ2-7
v_gene: TRBV5-4
abundance: NA
CDR3aa: CASSHTGGLDEQYF